This T cell receptor beta chain was retrieved from a study of blood T cell repertoires in COVID-19. At the level of the study: Some COVID-19 samples were acute and others convalescent; all came from the United States, Italy and Spain. In each case, the material was cDNA or gDNA derived from T cells, B-cell-depleted T cells, or PBMCs.

The repertoire was sequenced with immunoSEQ multiplex PCR; TCRdb's copy has only in-frame clones and lacks some. In the table there are about 250,000 clones, about four fifths of which are singletons. Trimming cost V 5 bases and J 10 bases; bases outside gene matches: 13. The CDR3 is 15 amino acids. Germline lookup yields CDR1 MNHEY and CDR2 SMNVEV (reference sequence). The genes are TRBV27 and TRBJ2-1, with 8 positions matching TRBD2. This TCR derives from a man older than 75 with acute or convalescent COVID-19. Specimen: peripheral blood. CDR3 region: CASSILAGQKEEQFF. CDR3 nucleotide sequence: TGTGCCAGCAGTATCCTAGCGGGCCAGAAGGAAGAGCAGTTCTTC.